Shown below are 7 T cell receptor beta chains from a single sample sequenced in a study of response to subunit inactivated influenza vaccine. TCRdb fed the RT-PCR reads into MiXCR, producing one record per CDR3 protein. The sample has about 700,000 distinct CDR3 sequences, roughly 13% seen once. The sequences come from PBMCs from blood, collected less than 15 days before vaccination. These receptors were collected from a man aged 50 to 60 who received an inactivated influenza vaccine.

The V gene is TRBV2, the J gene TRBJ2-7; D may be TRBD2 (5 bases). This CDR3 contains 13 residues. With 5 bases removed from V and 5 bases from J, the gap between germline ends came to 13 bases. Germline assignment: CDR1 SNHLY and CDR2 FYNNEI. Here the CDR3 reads CASSNPDFNEQYF. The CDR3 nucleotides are TGTGCCAGCAGTAACCCGGACTTTAACGAGCAGTACTTC.

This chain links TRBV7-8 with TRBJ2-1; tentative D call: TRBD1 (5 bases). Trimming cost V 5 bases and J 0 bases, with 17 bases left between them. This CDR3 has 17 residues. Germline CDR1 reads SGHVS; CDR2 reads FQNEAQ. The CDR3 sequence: CASSLGSRTYSYNEQFF. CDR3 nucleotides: TGTGCCAGCAGCCTTGGTTCTAGGACATACTCCTACAATGAGCAGTTCTTC.

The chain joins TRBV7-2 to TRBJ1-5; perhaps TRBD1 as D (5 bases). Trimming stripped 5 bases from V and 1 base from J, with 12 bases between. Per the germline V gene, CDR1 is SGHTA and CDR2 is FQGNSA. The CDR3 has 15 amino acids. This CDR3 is CASSAGDLSNQPQHF. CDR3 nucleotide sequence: TGTGCCAGCAGCGCCGGGGACTTAAGCAATCAGCCCCAGCATTTT.

CDR3 bases: TGTGCCAGCAGGCAAGGGACAGAACCGAACACTGAAGCTTTCTTT. It is translated as CASRQGTEPNTEAFF. The J gene is TRBJ1-1, the V gene TRBV5-5; 7 nucleotides agree with TRBD1. The length of the CDR3 is 15 residues. Trimming at V came to 5 bases and at J to 1 base, leaving 8 bases not matched to a gene. Germline CDR1 SGHKS, CDR2 YYEKEE (reference sequence).

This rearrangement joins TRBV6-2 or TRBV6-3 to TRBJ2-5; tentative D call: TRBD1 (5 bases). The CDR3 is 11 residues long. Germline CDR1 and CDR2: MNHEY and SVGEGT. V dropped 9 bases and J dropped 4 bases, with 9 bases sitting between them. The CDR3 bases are TGTGCCAGTGGTCAGGGAGAGACCCAGTACTTC. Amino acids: CASGQGETQYF.

CDR3 amino acids: CACHTDTQYF. In nucleotides, the CDR3 is TGTGCCTGCCATACAGATACGCAGTATTTT. The gene calls are TRBV30 and TRBJ2-3; no definite D call. CDR3 size: 10 residues. Germline V lookup: CDR1 GTSNPN, CDR2 SVGIG (reference sequence). V was trimmed by 6 bases and J by 3 bases, leaving 4 bases between them.

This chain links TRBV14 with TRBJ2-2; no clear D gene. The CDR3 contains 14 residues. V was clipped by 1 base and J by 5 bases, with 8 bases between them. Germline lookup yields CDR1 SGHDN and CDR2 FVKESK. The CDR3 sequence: CASSQVRWTGELFF. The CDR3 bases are TGTGCCAGCAGCCAAGTTCGTTGGACCGGGGAGCTGTTTTTT.